The 23 T cell receptor beta chains reported below all come from one sample, sequenced in a study of CD8 T cells in Susac syndrome. Random hexamers served to reverse transcribe roughly 0.5 to 1 ug RNA. TCRdb independently ran MiXCR on the immunoSEQ multiplex PCR reads; one entry per CDR3 protein. The sample lists 110,000 to 150,000 distinct CDR3 sequences, 90% to 96% occurring once. The sample consisted of CD4+ T cells from PBMCs. These receptors originate from a human donor with Susac syndrome.

CDR3 bases: TGTGCCAGCAGCCAACCCTCTACGGGTCGCACTGAAGCTTTCTTT. It specifies CASSQPSTGRTEAFF. This chain joins TRBV4-2 and TRBJ1-1; no clear D gene. V shed 2 bases and J shed 4 bases, with 14 bases lying between them. Per germline, CDR1 LGHNA and CDR2 YNFKEQ. CDR3 length: 15 amino acids.

The chain recombines TRBV10-3 with TRBJ1-6, with 8 bases aligning to TRBD1. The CDR3 runs 15 residues. CDR1 and CDR2 from the germline V gene are ENHRY and SYGVKD. V shed 6 bases and J 6 bases; nucleotides not matched to a gene: 7. Here the CDR3 DNA reads TGTGCCATCAGACAGACAGGGGTTGCTAATTCACCCCTCCACTTT. Its translation: CAIRQTGVANSPLHF.

The chain carries TRBV10-3 and TRBJ2-7; a possible D gene is TRBD1 (5 bases). V was pared by 6 bases and J by 1 base, with 10 bases between. Germline-derived CDR1 and CDR2 are ENHRY and SYGVKD. The CDR3 has 13 residues. CDR3 in DNA: TGTGCCATCAGGCTCGACAGTTCCTACGAGCAGTACTTC. This sequence encodes CAIRLDSSYEQYF.

This chain links TRBV29-1 with TRBJ2-7, with D possibly TRBD2 on 6 matching bases. The CDR3 sequence is 11 residues long. The V and J ends lost 3 bases and 7 bases respectively, with 10 bases between them. Germline-derived CDR1 and CDR2 are SQVTM and ANQGSEA. CDR3 nucleotide sequence: TGCAGCGTTGATTTTGGGGGGGAGCAGTACTTC. Its protein is CSVDFGGEQYF.

V is TRBV20-1 and J is TRBJ1-1, with D possibly matching TRBD1 (5 bases). V lost 7 bases and J 2 bases, leaving 11 bases between the germline ends. The CDR3 sequence is 12 residues long. Germline CDR1 reads DFQATT; CDR2 reads SNEGSKA (reference sequence). CDR3 in amino acids: CSVWGQNTEAFF. The CDR3 coding sequence is TGCAGTGTTTGGGGCCAAAACACTGAAGCTTTCTTT.

V gene TRBV7-3 combines with J gene TRBJ1-6; possibly TRBD1 for D (5 bases). CDR1 and CDR2 (germline): SGHTA, FQGTGA. The CDR3 sequence is 15 residues long. V was clipped by 5 bases and J by 5 bases, with 13 bases between them. The CDR3 DNA is TGTGCCAGCAGCGCGCAGGGAGGGAATAATTCACCCCTCCACTTT. It codes for CASSAQGGNNSPLHF.

The V and J genes are TRBV18 and TRBJ1-1, with D tentatively TRBD1 (5 bases). This CDR3 is 13 amino acids long. V was pared by 3 bases and J by 1 base, with 6 bases between. CDR1 is KGHSH and CDR2 is LQKENI in the germline V gene. The CDR3 coding sequence is TGTGCCAGCTCACCTGGACAGAACACTGAAGCTTTCTTT. It is translated as CASSPGQNTEAFF.

The V call is TRBV20-1, the J call TRBJ1-5, with TRBD1 as a possible D gene (5 bases). Germline V gene lookup returns CDR1 DFQATT and CDR2 SNEGSKA (reference sequence). V was cut by 1 base and J by 3 bases, with 7 bases left in between. The CDR3 contains 13 residues. CDR3 nucleotides: TGCAGTGCTAGAGGGGACCTCAATCAGCCCCAGCATTTT. It codes for CSARGDLNQPQHF.

The chain combines TRBV20-1 with TRBJ2-3; D is undetermined. V was clipped by 7 bases and J by 7 bases, with 18 bases between them. This CDR3 has 13 residues. CDR1 DFQATT and CDR2 SNEGSKA come from the germline V gene (reference sequence). The CDR3 here is CSEGVPSGNTQYF. The CDR3 DNA reads TGCAGTGAGGGCGTCCCTAGTGGGAATACGCAGTATTTT.

This sequence joins TRBV4-1 and TRBJ1-4; D is perhaps TRBD1 (6 bases). The V and J ends lost 3 bases and 3 bases respectively, with 20 bases between them. CDR1 and CDR2 (germline): MGHRA, YSYEKL. The CDR3 runs 18 residues. The CDR3 DNA reads TGCGCCAGCAGCCATACAAAAGGGGGGGGCTTAGCTAATGAAAAACTGTTTTTT. This gives the protein CASSHTKGGGLANEKLFF.

The chain has TRBV3-1 and TRBJ2-2; 7 nucleotides match TRBD1. V lost 4 bases and J lost 2; bases outside the gene matches: 7. The CDR3 loop spans 16 amino acids. Germline V gene sequence: CDR1 LGHDT, CDR2 YNNKEL (reference sequence). CDR3: CASSRPTGTNTGELFF. The CDR3, as DNA: TGTGCCAGCAGCCGCCCGACAGGGACAAACACCGGGGAGCTGTTTTTT.

This chain connects TRBV7-2 to TRBJ2-3, with no clear D. CDR1 and CDR2 from the germline V gene are SGHTA and FQGNSA. V was cut by 2 bases and J by 9 bases, with 15 bases left in between. The length of the CDR3 is 14 residues. CDR3 loop: CASSLMVTDTTQYF. The DNA of the CDR3 is TGTGCCAGCAGCTTAATGGTCACAGATACAACGCAGTATTTT.

This clonotype appeared a few times. The CDR3 bases are TGTGCCACCGGCGACAGGGATTACGAGCAGTACTTC. Encoded protein: CATGDRDYEQYF. The V call is TRBV24-1, the J call TRBJ2-7, with 7 bases that match TRBD1. Germline values: CDR1 KGHDR, CDR2 SFDVKD. V was pared by 9 bases and J by 4 bases, with 5 bases of the junction left unmatched. The CDR3 runs to 12 residues.

The chain couples TRBV3-1 to TRBJ2-2, with 8 bases aligning to TRBD1. With 4 bases clipped from V and 3 bases from J, the junction kept 10 bases outside the gene matches. The CDR3 is 17 amino acids. Looked up from germline, CDR1 is LGHDT and CDR2 is YNNKEL (reference sequence). CDR3: CASSPVQGVRDTGELFF. CDR3 nucleotides: TGTGCCAGCAGCCCGGTACAGGGGGTTCGGGACACCGGGGAGCTGTTTTTT.

The chain joins TRBV3-1 to TRBJ2-5; TRBD2 might be the D (5 bases). This CDR3 comprises 16 residues. Germline CDR1 is LGHDT and CDR2 is YNNKEL (reference sequence). Trimming pared 4 bases from V and 4 bases from J, leaving 19 bases between. CDR3 sequence reads: CASSPGRADPRETQYF. The DNA for the CDR3 is TGTGCCAGCAGCCCAGGACGAGCGGACCCGAGAGAGACCCAGTACTTC.

The gene calls are TRBV4-1 and TRBJ2-2; 8 bases fit TRBD1. The germline V gene encodes CDR1 MGHRA and CDR2 YSYEKL. This CDR3 spans 18 amino acids. V lost 1 base and J lost 0; bases outside the gene matches: 7. CDR3 coding DNA: TGCGCCAGCAGCCAAGGGGGGGACAGGTCCGCGAACACCGGGGAGCTGTTTTTT. The encoded protein is CASSQGGDRSANTGELFF.

The chain carries TRBV5-1 and TRBJ1-1, with 8 nucleotides matching TRBD1. CDR1 is SGHRS, CDR2 YFSETQ, per germline. The V segment lost 1 base and the J segment 7 bases; nucleotides outside the gene matches: 3. The CDR3 extends over 13 amino acids. The CDR3 DNA is TGCGCCAGCAGCTTGACAGGACAGGGTGAAGCTTTCTTT. Amino acids: CASSLTGQGEAFF. The full variable domain, its missing parts supplied by reference TRBV5-1 and TRBJ1-1, is KAGVTQTPRYLIKTRGQQVTLSCSPISGHRSVSWYQQTPGQGLQFLFEYFSETQRNKGNFPGRFSGRQFSNSRSEMNVSTLELGDSALYLCASSLTGQGEAFFGQGTRLTVV.

The chain carries TRBV2 and TRBJ2-2; D might be TRBD2 (5 bases). This CDR3 contains 13 residues. Trimming left V 7 bases short and J 2 bases short, with 8 bases between. Per the germline V gene, CDR1 is SNHLY and CDR2 is FYNNEI. CDR3 amino acids: CASIDYNTGELFF. The CDR3 nucleotides are TGTGCCAGCATCGACTATAACACCGGGGAGCTGTTTTTT.

The rearrangement uses TRBV3-1 and TRBJ2-1; D is unclear. The V gene lost 4 bases and the J gene lost 0 bases, with 7 bases spanning the gap. This CDR3 contains 14 residues. Germline CDR1 and CDR2: LGHDT and YNNKEL (reference sequence). CDR3 amino acids: CASSRAGSYNEQFF. The DNA of the CDR3 is TGTGCCAGCAGCCGAGCCGGCTCCTACAATGAGCAGTTCTTC.

The J gene is TRBJ2-7, the V gene TRBV12-3 or TRBV12-4; D not certain. The CDR3 spans 13 residues. Between the trimmed V and J ends, which lost 6 bases and 0 bases, there was a span of 9 bases. The CDR3 reads CASSPAHSYEQYF. CDR3 nucleotides: TGTGCCAGCAGCCCCGCCCACTCCTACGAGCAGTACTTC.

The rearrangement uses TRBV2 and TRBJ2-1; 10 bases are shared with TRBD2. Germline V lookup: CDR1 SNHLY, CDR2 FYNNEI. V shed 8 bases and J 6 bases; nucleotides not matched to a gene: 7. The CDR3 has 14 amino acids. The CDR3 region has the DNA TGTGCCAGCCAGACTAGCGGGCAAGTCAATGAGCAGTTCTTC. This encodes CASQTSGQVNEQFF.

The chain combines TRBV9 with TRBJ1-2; 7 positions agree with TRBD1. V trimming: 3 bases; J trimming: 4 bases; junction bases outside the gene matches: 9. Germline values: CDR1 SGDLS, CDR2 YYNGEE. This CDR3 has 15 amino acids. CDR3 DNA: TGTGCCAGCAGCGCTAGCCAGGGGGTCACCTATGGCTACACCTTC. Its translation: CASSASQGVTYGYTF.

This clonotype occurred once. The J gene is TRBJ2-1, the V gene TRBV2; D perhaps matches TRBD2 (6 bases). Germline V gives CDR1 SNHLY, CDR2 FYNNEI. The length of the CDR3 is 16 residues. Trimming took off 8 bases at V and 8 bases at J, with 25 bases between the two ends. In DNA, the CDR3 is TGTGCCAGCCGATGGACCGGGACTTCGAGGCAGCATGAGCAGTTCTTC. Translated: CASRWTGTSRQHEQFF.